The sequence of this T cell receptor beta chain was determined in a study of CD8+CD57+ T cells in acquired aplastic anemia. The overall study: Each DNA sample taken from sorted CD4+ and CD8+ cells came to 2.5 to 4 ug on average.

Regarding the study as a whole: No significant patient-versus-control difference appeared in CD8+ Simpson's diversity. Patients and controls shared twenty-nine CD8+ CDR3 sequences, highly expressed in patients.

Regarding this clonotype: Antigen specificity is unknown.

Patients included in sequencing had previously demonstrated CD8+CD57+ cell expansion by flow cytometry. Genomic DNA acted as the template from which TCR beta VDJ combination and CDR3 sequence profiling were carried out. TCRdb processed the reads anew with MiXCR; each CDR3 protein has one entry. The data hold fewer than 300,000 distinct CDR3 sequences, with around 82% observed a single time. Germline V lookup: CDR1 SGHTA, CDR2 FQGNSA. V was trimmed by 3 bases and J by 7 bases, leaving 18 bases between them. The CDR3 runs to 15 residues. The specimen sequenced was sorted CD4+, CD8+, or CD8+CD57+ T cells (not recorded which) from PBMCs. The chain combines TRBV7-2 with TRBJ1-2, with D possibly being TRBD1 (6 bases). This sequence was found in a human donor with aplastic anemia. DNA for the CDR3: TGTGCCAGCAGCTTGACAGGAGGCGCCGCATCTGGCTACACCTTC. Amino acids: CASSLTGGAASGYTF. Supplemented by reference TRBV7-2 and TRBJ1-2, the full variable domain reads GAGVSQSPSNKVTEKGKDVELRCDPISGHTALYWYRQSLGQGLEFLIYFQGNSAPDKSGLPSDRFSAERTGGSVSTLTIQRTQQEDSAVYLCASSLTGGAASGYTFGSGTRLTVV.